This is a list of T cell receptor beta chains from one sample in a study of patients and donors after allogeneic stem cell transplantation. A single record per CDR3 protein comes from TCRdb applying MiXCR to the RT-PCR reads. This table holds about a million distinct CDR3 sequences, over 15% found once. The sample consisted of blood, either unsorted or a sorted T cell fraction (not recorded which). The receptors here all came from a human donor who was either an allogeneic HSCT recipient or a stem cell or donor lymphocyte infusion donor (not recorded which). It is not recorded whose cells these are; they may come from a transplant donor. The CDR3 runs from the conserved cysteine through the conserved F or W. The D gene is left open where the match is weak.

D gene: NA
V gene: TRBV10-3
CDR3 protein: CAIREATGVRIYGYTF

D gene: NA
V gene: TRBV11-2
CDR3 protein: CASSSLQNSYEQYF

D gene: TRBD1
V gene: TRBV20-1
CDR3 protein: CSAGQERRTEAFF

D gene: NA
V gene: TRBV12-3/TRBV12-4
CDR3 protein: CASRVRETQYF

D gene: NA
V gene: TRBV15
CDR3 protein: CATSFDVGDTEAFF

D gene: TRBD2
V gene: TRBV7-8
CDR3 protein: CASRVGLAGPWGNNEQFF

D gene: NA
V gene: TRBV3-1
CDR3 protein: CASSQVRLSHDEQFF

D gene: NA
V gene: TRBV2
CDR3 protein: CASKLPGNTGELFF

D gene: TRBD2
V gene: TRBV25-1
CDR3 protein: CASSEMSTSGAQGQYF

D gene: NA
V gene: TRBV9
CDR3 protein: CASSVAGTKSTSLHF

D gene: TRBD2
V gene: TRBV12-3/TRBV12-4
CDR3 protein: CASSLALGGGIPYEQYF

D gene: TRBD2
V gene: TRBV7-2
CDR3 protein: CASGRLAGGTGELFF

D gene: NA
V gene: TRBV24-1
CDR3 protein: CATSDLARRYGYTF

D gene: NA
V gene: TRBV4-1
CDR3 protein: CASSSEGKSYEQYF

D gene: NA
V gene: TRBV7-2
CDR3 protein: CASTTRRTDTQYF

D gene: NA
V gene: TRBV21-1
CDR3 protein: CARIYPVRVMRQETQYF

D gene: NA
V gene: TRBV27
CDR3 protein: CASSPTLASSSYNEQFF

D gene: NA
V gene: TRBV9
CDR3 protein: CASSSRGGAPNTEAFF

D gene: TRBD2
V gene: TRBV5-1
CDR3 protein: CASSLAGGPGNEQFF

D gene: TRBD1
V gene: TRBV12-3/TRBV12-4
CDR3 protein: CASNDPNPTGETEAFF

D gene: NA
V gene: TRBV29-1
CDR3 protein: CSVEDTWDEAFF

D gene: TRBD1
V gene: TRBV24-1
CDR3 protein: CATSDLWGQGGQYF

D gene: TRBD2
V gene: TRBV3-1
CDR3 protein: CASSQARLAGGYNEQFF

D gene: NA
V gene: TRBV6-2/TRBV6-3
CDR3 protein: CASSRGSYEQYF

D gene: NA
V gene: TRBV25-1
CDR3 protein: CASIGGNTIYF

D gene: NA
V gene: TRBV9
CDR3 protein: CASTLDRTNTGELFF

D gene: NA
V gene: TRBV20-1
CDR3 protein: CSAREFRGALNTIYF

D gene: NA
V gene: TRBV9
CDR3 protein: CASSKEPYDEQFF

D gene: NA
V gene: TRBV20-1
CDR3 protein: CSASGPRGLSYEQYF

D gene: NA
V gene: TRBV20-1
CDR3 protein: CSALIRIPNTEAFF

D gene: NA
V gene: TRBV9
CDR3 protein: CASSAESGGPGVTDTQYF

D gene: NA
V gene: TRBV6-1
CDR3 protein: CASSRGVRENTEAFF

D gene: NA
V gene: TRBV5-5
CDR3 protein: CASSPWGLGQPQHF

D gene: TRBD1
V gene: TRBV5-1
CDR3 protein: CASSLGQGVGVEQYF

D gene: TRBD1
V gene: TRBV6-1
CDR3 protein: CASNERQGGNQPQHF

D gene: NA
V gene: TRBV4-2
CDR3 protein: CASSQEDGPNTEAFF

D gene: NA
V gene: TRBV20-1
CDR3 protein: CSASQGTSQYF

D gene: NA
V gene: TRBV20-1
CDR3 protein: CSAREQDRPSSQAFF

D gene: NA
V gene: TRBV20-1
CDR3 protein: CSAPTRGGSYNEQFF

D gene: NA
V gene: TRBV30
CDR3 protein: CAWTSTAYEQYF

D gene: TRBD1
V gene: TRBV5-1
CDR3 protein: CASSFWTGGGIETQYF

D gene: NA
V gene: TRBV10-3
CDR3 protein: CASRRADGETQYF

D gene: TRBD1
V gene: TRBV20-1
CDR3 protein: CSARAGTGDYSNQPQHF

D gene: NA
V gene: TRBV19
CDR3 protein: CASSIDPTDTQYF

D gene: TRBD1
V gene: TRBV5-6
CDR3 protein: CASSLVGQGGTNNQPQHF

D gene: TRBD2
V gene: TRBV12-3/TRBV12-4
CDR3 protein: CASAPSGLAGERGF

D gene: NA
V gene: TRBV6-1
CDR3 protein: CASSEVGQKNTEAFF

D gene: NA
V gene: TRBV7-2
CDR3 protein: CASVGQWATEAFF